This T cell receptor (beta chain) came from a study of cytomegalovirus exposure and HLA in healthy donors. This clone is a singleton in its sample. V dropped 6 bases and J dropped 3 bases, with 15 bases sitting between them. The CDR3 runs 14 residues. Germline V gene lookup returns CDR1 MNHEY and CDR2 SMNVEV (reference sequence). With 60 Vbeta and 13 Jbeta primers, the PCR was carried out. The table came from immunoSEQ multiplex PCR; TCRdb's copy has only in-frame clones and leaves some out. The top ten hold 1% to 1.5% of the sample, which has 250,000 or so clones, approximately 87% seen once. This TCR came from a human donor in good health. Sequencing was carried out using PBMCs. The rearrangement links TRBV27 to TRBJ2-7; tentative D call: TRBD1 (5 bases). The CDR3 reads CASRTAGQDYEQYF. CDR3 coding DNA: TGTGCCAGCAGGACTGCAGGGCAGGACTACGAGCAGTACTTC.